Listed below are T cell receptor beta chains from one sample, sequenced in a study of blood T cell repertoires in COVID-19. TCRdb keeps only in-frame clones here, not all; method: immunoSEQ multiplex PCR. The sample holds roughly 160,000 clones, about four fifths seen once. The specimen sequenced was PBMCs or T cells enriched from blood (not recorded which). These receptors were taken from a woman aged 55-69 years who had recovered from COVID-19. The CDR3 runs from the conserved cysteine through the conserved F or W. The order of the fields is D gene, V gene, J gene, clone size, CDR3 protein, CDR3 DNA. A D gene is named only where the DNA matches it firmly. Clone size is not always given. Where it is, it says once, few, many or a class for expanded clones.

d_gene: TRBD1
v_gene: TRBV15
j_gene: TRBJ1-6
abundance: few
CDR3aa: CATSQGTGGRSPLHF
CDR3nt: TGTGCCACCAGCCAAGGGACAGGGGGCCGATCACCCCTCCACTTT

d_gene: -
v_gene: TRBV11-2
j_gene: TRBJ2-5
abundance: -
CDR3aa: CASSLDRGAETQYF
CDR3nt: TGTGCCAGCAGCTTAGATCGGGGGGCAGAGACCCAGTACTTC

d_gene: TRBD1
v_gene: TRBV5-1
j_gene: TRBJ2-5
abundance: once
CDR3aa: CASSSWDRQETQYF
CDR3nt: TGCGCCAGCAGCTCCTGGGACAGGCAAGAGACCCAGTACTTC

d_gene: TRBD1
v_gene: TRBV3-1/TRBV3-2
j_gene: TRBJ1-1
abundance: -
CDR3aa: CASIQRDRGRTEAFF
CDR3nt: TGTGCCAGCATCCAGCGGGACAGGGGGCGGACTGAAGCTTTCTTT

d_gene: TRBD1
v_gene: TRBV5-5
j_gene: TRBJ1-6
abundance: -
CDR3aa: CASSSTGGSYNSPLHF
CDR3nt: TGTGCCAGCAGCAGCACAGGGGGCTCCTATAATTCACCCCTCCACTTT

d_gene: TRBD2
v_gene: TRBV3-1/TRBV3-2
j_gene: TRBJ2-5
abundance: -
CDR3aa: CASSHETSGGAKTQYF
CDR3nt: TGTGCCAGCAGCCACGAGACTAGCGGGGGGGCAAAGACCCAGTACTTC

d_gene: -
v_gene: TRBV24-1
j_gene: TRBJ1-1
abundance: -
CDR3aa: CATSDLGGTRLGNTEAFF
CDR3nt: TGTGCCACCAGTGATTTGGGAGGGACCCGCCTAGGGAACACTGAAGCTTTCTTT

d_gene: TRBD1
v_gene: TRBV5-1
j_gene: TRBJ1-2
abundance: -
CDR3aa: CASSLTGEVGGYTF
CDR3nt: TGCGCCAGCAGTCTCACAGGGGAAGTTGGCGGCTACACCTTC

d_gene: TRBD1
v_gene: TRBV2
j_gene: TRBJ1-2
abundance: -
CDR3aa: CASSGGTGRSTYGYTF
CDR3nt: TGTGCCAGCAGTGGGGGGACAGGGCGCTCCACGTATGGCTACACCTTC

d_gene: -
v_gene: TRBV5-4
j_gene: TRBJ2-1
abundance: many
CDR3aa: CASSLSYEQFF
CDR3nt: TGTGCCAGCAGCTTGAGCTATGAGCAGTTCTTC

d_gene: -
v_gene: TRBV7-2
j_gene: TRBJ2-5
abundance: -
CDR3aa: CASSSYQETQYF
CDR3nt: TGTGCCAGCAGCTCATACCAAGAGACCCAGTACTTC

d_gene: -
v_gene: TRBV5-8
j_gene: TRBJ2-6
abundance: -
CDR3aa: CASSLGQVSGANVLTF
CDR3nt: TGTGCCAGCAGCTTGGGACAGGTCTCTGGGGCCAACGTCCTGACTTTC

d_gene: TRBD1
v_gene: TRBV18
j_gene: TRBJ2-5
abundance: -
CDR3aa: CASSRTGNKETQYF
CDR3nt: TGTGCCAGCTCACGGACAGGGAATAAAGAGACCCAGTACTTC

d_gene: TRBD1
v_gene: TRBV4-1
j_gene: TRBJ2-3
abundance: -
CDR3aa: CASSPRQGPTTDTQYF
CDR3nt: TGCGCCAGCAGCCCCCGACAGGGACCGACAACAGATACGCAGTATTTT

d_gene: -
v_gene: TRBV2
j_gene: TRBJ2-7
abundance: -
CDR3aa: CASSQDSYEQYF
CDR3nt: TGTGCCAGCAGTCAGGATTCCTACGAGCAGTACTTC

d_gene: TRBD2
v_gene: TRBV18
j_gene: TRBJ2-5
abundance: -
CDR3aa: CASSPGLNKETQYF
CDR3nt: TGTGCCAGCTCACCGGGACTAAACAAAGAGACCCAGTACTTC

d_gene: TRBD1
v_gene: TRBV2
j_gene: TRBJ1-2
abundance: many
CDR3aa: CASLPRSDRVYHYGYTF
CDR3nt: TGTGCCAGCCTGCCCCGATCAGACAGGGTTTATCACTATGGCTACACCTTC

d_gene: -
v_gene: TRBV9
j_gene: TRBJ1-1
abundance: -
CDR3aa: CASSVGDRSHEAFF
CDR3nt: TGTGCCAGCAGCGTAGGAGACAGGTCTCATGAAGCTTTCTTT

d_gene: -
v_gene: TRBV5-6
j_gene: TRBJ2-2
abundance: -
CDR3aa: CASSLWAGDTGGELFF
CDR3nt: TGTGCCAGCAGCTTATGGGCAGGGGACACTGGCGGGGAGCTGTTTTTT

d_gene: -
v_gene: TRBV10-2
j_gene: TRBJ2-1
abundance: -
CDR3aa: CASSEPRGTFVYEQFF
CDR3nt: TGCGCCAGCAGTGAGCCGAGGGGGACATTTGTCTATGAGCAGTTCTTC

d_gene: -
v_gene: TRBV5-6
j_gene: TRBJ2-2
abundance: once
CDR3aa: CASSPGALNTGELFF
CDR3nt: TGTGCCAGCAGCCCAGGGGCCCTGAACACCGGGGAGCTGTTTTTT

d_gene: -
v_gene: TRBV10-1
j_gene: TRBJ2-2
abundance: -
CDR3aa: CASLCENTGELFF
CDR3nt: TGCGCCAGCCTTTGCGAGAACACCGGGGAGCTGTTTTTT

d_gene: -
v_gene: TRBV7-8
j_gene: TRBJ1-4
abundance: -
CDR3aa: CASSLAYPSGSNEKLFF
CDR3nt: TGTGCCAGCAGCTTAGCCTACCCTTCAGGTTCCAATGAAAAACTGTTTTTT

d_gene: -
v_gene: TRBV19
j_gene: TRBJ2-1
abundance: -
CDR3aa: CASSITGGSSYNEQFF
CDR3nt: TGTGCCAGTAGTATAACCGGGGGAAGCTCCTACAATGAGCAGTTCTTC

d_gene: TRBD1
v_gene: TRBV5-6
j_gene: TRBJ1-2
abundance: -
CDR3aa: CASSLDLGQRLYGYTF
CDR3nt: TGTGCCAGCAGCCTAGACCTGGGACAGCGACTCTATGGCTACACCTTC

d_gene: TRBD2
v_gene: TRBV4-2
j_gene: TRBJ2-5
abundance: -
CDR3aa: CASSQAGGLEETQYF
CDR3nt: TGTGCCAGCAGCCAAGCGGGGGGGCTGGAAGAGACCCAGTACTTC

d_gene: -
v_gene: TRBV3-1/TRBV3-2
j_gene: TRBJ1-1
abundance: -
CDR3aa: CASSPMTGELEAFF
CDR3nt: TGTGCCAGCAGCCCTATGACAGGAGAACTTGAAGCTTTCTTT

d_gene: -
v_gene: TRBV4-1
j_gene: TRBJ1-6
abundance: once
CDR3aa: CASSQVETGRYNSPLHF
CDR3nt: TGCGCCAGCAGCCAAGTGGAGACAGGCCGCTATAATTCACCCCTCCACTTT

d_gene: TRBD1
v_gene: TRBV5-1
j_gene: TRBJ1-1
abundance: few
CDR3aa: CASSLGDRNTEAFF
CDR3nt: TGCGCCAGCAGCTTGGGGGACAGAAACACTGAAGCTTTCTTT

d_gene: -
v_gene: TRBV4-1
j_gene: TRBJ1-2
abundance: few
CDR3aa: CASSQEGRVSYGYTF
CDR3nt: TGCGCCAGCAGCCAAGAAGGCAGGGTCAGCTATGGCTACACCTTC

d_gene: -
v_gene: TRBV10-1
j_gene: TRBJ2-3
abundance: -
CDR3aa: CASSRGSSGDTQYF
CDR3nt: TGCGCCAGTTCGCGGGGAAGTTCGGGAGATACGCAGTATTTT

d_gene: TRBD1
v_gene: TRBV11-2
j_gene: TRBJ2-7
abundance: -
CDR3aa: CASSARDRATYEQYF
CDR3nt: TGTGCCAGCAGCGCGCGGGACAGGGCGACCTACGAGCAGTACTTC

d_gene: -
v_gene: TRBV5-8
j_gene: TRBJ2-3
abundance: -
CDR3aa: CASSPRGAGTDTQYF
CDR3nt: TGTGCCAGCAGCCCACGGGGGGCGGGCACAGATACGCAGTATTTT

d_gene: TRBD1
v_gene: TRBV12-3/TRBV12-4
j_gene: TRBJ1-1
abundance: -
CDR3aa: CASSLTGLTEAFF
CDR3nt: TGTGCCAGCAGTTTGACAGGGCTTACTGAAGCTTTCTTT

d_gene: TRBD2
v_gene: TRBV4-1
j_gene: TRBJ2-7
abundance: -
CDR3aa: CASAVTSGSYEQYF
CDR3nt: TGCGCCAGCGCGGTGACTAGCGGATCCTACGAGCAGTACTTC

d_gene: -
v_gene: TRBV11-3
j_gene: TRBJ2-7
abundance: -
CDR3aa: CASSLGAGGSYEQYF
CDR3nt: TGTGCCAGCAGCTTAGGGGCAGGGGGGTCCTACGAGCAGTACTTC

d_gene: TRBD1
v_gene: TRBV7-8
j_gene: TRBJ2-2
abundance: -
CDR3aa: CASSWNRDRGVSGELFF
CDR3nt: TGTGCCAGCAGCTGGAACAGGGACAGGGGTGTTTCCGGGGAGCTGTTTTTT

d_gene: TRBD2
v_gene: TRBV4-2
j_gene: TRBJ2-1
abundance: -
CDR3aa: CASSQDQRGVYNEQFF
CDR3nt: TGTGCCAGCAGCCAAGATCAGCGGGGGGTCTACAATGAGCAGTTCTTC

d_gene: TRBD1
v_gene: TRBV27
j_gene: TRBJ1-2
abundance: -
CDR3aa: CASRGQDYGYTF
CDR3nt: TGTGCCAGCAGGGGACAGGACTATGGCTACACCTTC

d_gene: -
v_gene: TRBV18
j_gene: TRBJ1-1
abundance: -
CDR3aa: CASSPEDRNTEAFF
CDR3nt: TGTGCCAGCTCACCGGAGGACAGAAACACTGAAGCTTTCTTT

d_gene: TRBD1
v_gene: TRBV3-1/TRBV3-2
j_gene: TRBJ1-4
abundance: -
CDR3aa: CASRKGVRQGRNEKLFF
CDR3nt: TGTGCCAGCAGAAAAGGGGTCCGACAGGGCCGTAATGAAAAACTGTTTTTT

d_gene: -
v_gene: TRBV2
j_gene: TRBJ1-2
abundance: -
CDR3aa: CASKGGASGYTF
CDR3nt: TGTGCCAGCAAAGGGGGGGCCTCTGGCTACACCTTC

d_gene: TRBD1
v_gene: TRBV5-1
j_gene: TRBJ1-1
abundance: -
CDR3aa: CASSTRTGKDTEAFF
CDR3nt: TGCGCCAGCAGCACCCGGACAGGGAAGGACACTGAAGCTTTCTTT

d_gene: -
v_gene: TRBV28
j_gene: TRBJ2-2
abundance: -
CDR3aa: CASNAGGELFF
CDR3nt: TGTGCCAGCAATGCGGGGGGGGAGCTGTTTTTT

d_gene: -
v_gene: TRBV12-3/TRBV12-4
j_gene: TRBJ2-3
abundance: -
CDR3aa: CASSLRVEDTQYF
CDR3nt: TGTGCCAGCAGTTTGCGCGTAGAAGATACGCAGTATTTT

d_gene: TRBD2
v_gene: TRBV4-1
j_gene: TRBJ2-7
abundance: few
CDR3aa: CASSQASGGPREQYF
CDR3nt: TGCGCCAGCAGCCAAGCCTCGGGGGGGCCGAGGGAGCAGTACTTC

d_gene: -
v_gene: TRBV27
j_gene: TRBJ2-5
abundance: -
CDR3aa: CASSRRPGGGETQYF
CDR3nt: TGTGCCAGCAGTCGCCGGCCGGGGGGCGGAGAGACCCAGTACTTC

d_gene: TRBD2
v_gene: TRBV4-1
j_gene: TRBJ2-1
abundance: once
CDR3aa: CASSQAGGTTHNEQFF
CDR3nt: TGCGCCAGCAGCCAAGCGGGAGGGACTACACACAATGAGCAGTTCTTC

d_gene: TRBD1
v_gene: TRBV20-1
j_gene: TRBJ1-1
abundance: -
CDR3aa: CKASRDRTLNTEAFF
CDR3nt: TGCAAGGCTAGTAGGGACAGGACATTGAACACTGAAGCTTTCTTT

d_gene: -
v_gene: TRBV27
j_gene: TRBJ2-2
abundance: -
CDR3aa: CASSLRAGPGELFF
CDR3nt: TGTGCCAGCAGTTTAAGGGCAGGGCCCGGGGAGCTGTTTTTT

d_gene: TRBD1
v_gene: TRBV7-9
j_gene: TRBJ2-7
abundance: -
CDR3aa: CASSLESNRGIYEQYF
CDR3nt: TGTGCCAGCAGCTTAGAAAGTAACAGGGGAATCTACGAGCAGTACTTC

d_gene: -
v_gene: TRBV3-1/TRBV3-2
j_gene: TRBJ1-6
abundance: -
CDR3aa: CASSDVDRLNSPLHF
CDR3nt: TGTGCCAGCAGCGACGTTGACAGGCTCAATTCACCCCTCCACTTT

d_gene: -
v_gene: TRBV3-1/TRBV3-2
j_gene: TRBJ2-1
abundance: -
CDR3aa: CASSQKPGGRNNEQFF
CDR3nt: TGTGCCAGCAGCCAAAAACCGGGGGGCCGTAACAATGAGCAGTTCTTC